A single T cell receptor beta chain is shown here with its context. This sample is part of a study of blood T cell repertoires in COVID-19. This CDR3 contains 15 residues. Germline V lookup: CDR1 MNHEY, CDR2 SMNVEV (reference sequence). V lost 3 bases, J lost 0 bases, and 11 bases lay in between. The assay was immunoSEQ multiplex PCR, and TCRdb's table has in-frame clones only and misses some. The sample includes about 280,000 clones, roughly 87% of them seen just once. Participants were aged about 18 to 90 years, lived in around 22 US areas, and enrolled virtually. Clinical history as reported by participants underpinned cohort assignment. Resolution of symptoms, clearance, or two negative PCRs was present in recovered Cohort 3 donors.

Sequencing input: PBMCs or T cells enriched from blood (not recorded which). The chain links TRBV27 to TRBJ1-2; D is undetermined. The TCR originated in a woman aged 40 to 55 who had recovered from COVID-19. CDR3 sequence: CASSFRGKANYGYTF. The CDR3 nucleotides read TGTGCCAGCAGTTTTAGAGGGAAAGCTAACTATGGCTACACCTTC.